Listed here are 18 T cell receptor beta chains from one sample, sequenced in a study of cytomegalovirus exposure and HLA in healthy donors. Researchers ran the PCR with 60 Vbeta and 13 Jbeta primers. The assay was immunoSEQ multiplex PCR, and TCRdb's table has in-frame clones only and misses some. This table has 150,000 to 200,000 clones, over 80% appearing once. What was sequenced was PBMCs. These receptors were obtained from a girl between 10 and 17 years old in good health and CMV-seropositive.

V gene TRBV10-1 combines with J gene TRBJ2-7; TRBD2 is a possible D gene (6 bases). V lost 4 bases, J lost 2 bases, and 21 bases lay in between. The CDR3 is 17 residues long. In germline, CDR1 is WNHNN, CDR2 SYGVQD (reference sequence). For the CDR3, the DNA is TGCGCCAGCAGTGGCGGGACCGCGTCAACCCGTCCCTACGAGCAGTACTTC. It translates to CASSGGTASTRPYEQYF.

V and J are TRBV7-9 and TRBJ1-4; TRBD1 matches at 9 bases. Germline CDR1 and CDR2: SEHNR and FQNEAQ (reference sequence). CDR3 size: 13 residues. V trimming: 8 bases; J trimming: 6 bases; junction bases outside the gene matches: 4. CDR3 sequence: CASRGTGHEKLFF. CDR3 coding DNA: TGTGCCAGCCGCGGGACAGGGCATGAAAAACTGTTTTTT.

This chain joins TRBV10-3 and TRBJ1-3; the D gene is possibly TRBD1 (5 bases). The V end lost 9 bases, the J end lost 0 bases, and 15 bases lay between the germline ends. Per germline, CDR1 ENHRY and CDR2 SYGVKD. This CDR3 spans 15 amino acids. The CDR3 here is CAIYTGNISGNTIYF. CDR3 nucleotides: TGTGCCATTTACACAGGAAACATCTCTGGAAACACCATATATTTT.

The chain employs TRBV27 and TRBJ2-2, with D possibly being TRBD2 (6 bases). Trimming shortened V by 2 bases and J by 8 bases, and 27 bases separated the two germline ends. Germline CDR1 reads MNHEY; CDR2 reads SMNVEV (reference sequence). The CDR3 loop spans 19 amino acids. This CDR3 reads CASSLDATRLPRLRGELFF. CDR3 bases: TGTGCCAGCAGTTTAGATGCGACTAGGTTACCCCGGCTACGGGGGGAGCTGTTTTTT.

V usage is TRBV6-5 and J usage is TRBJ2-5, with 7 positions matching TRBD2. The CDR3 consists of 14 residues. The germline gives CDR1 MNHEY, CDR2 SVGAGI. V was clipped by 11 bases and J by 4 bases; unmatched bases: 13. The CDR3: CAGSKNAGVETQYF. The CDR3 region has the DNA TGTGCCGGGTCTAAGAATGCGGGAGTAGAGACCCAGTACTTC.

The chain links TRBV11-2 to TRBJ1-1; the match to TRBD1 covers 7 bases. CDR1 is SGHAT, CDR2 FQNNGV, per germline. The CDR3 has 13 residues. V was clipped by 2 bases and J by 5 bases; unmatched bases: 2. CDR3 nucleotide sequence: TGTGCCAGCAGCTTACCAGGGGGTACTGAAGCTTTCTTT. Translation: CASSLPGGTEAFF. The full variable domain, with the rest looked up from reference TRBV11-2 and TRBJ1-1, is EAGVAQSPRYKIIEKRQSVAFWCNPISGHATLYWYQQILGQGPKLLIQFQNNGVVDDSQLPKDRFSAERLKGVDSTLKIQPAKLEDSAVYLCASSLPGGTEAFFGQGTRLTVV.

This chain uses TRBV29-1 with TRBJ1-2, with TRBD1 matching over 9 bases. The V segment lost 7 bases and the J segment 8 bases; nucleotides outside the gene matches: 11. From germline, CDR1 is SQVTM and CDR2 ANQGSEA. The CDR3 has 13 residues. CDR3 sequence reads: CSGNTGGMGGYTF. The CDR3 region has the DNA TGCAGCGGCAATACAGGGGGCATGGGGGGCTACACCTTC.

The chain has TRBV9 and TRBJ2-2, with a weak D call TRBD1 (5 bases). CDR1 is SGDLS and CDR2 is YYNGEE in the germline V gene. The CDR3 extends over 14 amino acids. Trimming took off 5 bases at V and 1 base at J, with 9 bases between the two ends. The CDR3 nucleotides are TGTGCCAGCAGTATCGACAGGAACACCGGGGAGCTGTTTTTT. It translates to CASSIDRNTGELFF.

The rearrangement links TRBV11-2 to TRBJ1-1; TRBD1 agrees at 8 bases. The V and J ends lost 2 bases and 8 bases, in that order; junction bases with no gene match: 4. This CDR3 contains 13 residues. CDR1 SGHAT and CDR2 FQNNGV come from the germline V gene. The CDR3 sequence: CASSLRTGGEAFF. Written as DNA, the CDR3 is TGTGCCAGCAGCTTAAGAACAGGGGGAGAAGCTTTCTTT. Supplemented by reference TRBV11-2 and TRBJ1-1, the full variable domain reads EAGVAQSPRYKIIEKRQSVAFWCNPISGHATLYWYQQILGQGPKLLIQFQNNGVVDDSQLPKDRFSAERLKGVDSTLKIQPAKLEDSAVYLCASSLRTGGEAFFGQGTRLTVV.

The genes are TRBV19 and TRBJ1-5; 8 bases are shared with TRBD1. The CDR3 extends over 16 amino acids. Unmatched junction bases numbered 10, after V lost 7 bases and J lost 2 bases. From germline, CDR1 is LNHDA and CDR2 SQIVND (reference sequence). CDR3 amino acids: CASTGTGIVGNQPQHF. DNA for the CDR3: TGTGCCAGTACCGGGACAGGAATAGTGGGCAATCAGCCCCAGCATTTT.

The chain employs TRBV10-3 and TRBJ2-7, with D uncertain. This CDR3 region has 13 residues. The germline V gene has CDR1 ENHRY and CDR2 SYGVKD. The ends were cut back, 7 bases at V and 4 bases at J, with 14 bases in the middle. The CDR3 sequence: CAITASPGYEQYF. CDR3 sequence (DNA): TGTGCCATCACCGCGTCACCCGGGTACGAGCAGTACTTC.

The CDR3 sequence is CASSELGTGVAHEQYF. CDR3 in DNA: TGTGCCAGCAGTGAATTGGGGACAGGAGTCGCCCACGAGCAGTACTTC. The V gene is TRBV25-1, the J gene TRBJ2-7, with TRBD1 matching over 8 bases. With 1 base clipped from V and 5 bases from J, the junction kept 10 bases outside the gene matches. There are 16 residues in the CDR3. Per the germline V gene, CDR1 is MGHDK and CDR2 is SYGVNS.

The gene calls are TRBV12-5 and TRBJ1-2; D is unclear. Germline assignment: CDR1 LGHNT and CDR2 FRNRAP. Between the trimmed V and J ends, which lost 10 bases and 6 bases, there was a span of 12 bases. The CDR3 runs 11 residues. The DNA for the CDR3 is TGTGCTACCTTAGGAGGGAATGGCTACACCTTC. Translation gives CATLGGNGYTF.

The table lists this clone with a count of one. The chain joins TRBV10-3 to TRBJ2-2; 9 bases are a match to TRBD2. With V trimmed by 5 bases and J by 0 bases, 4 bases remained unmatched. This CDR3 spans 16 amino acids. Germline V gene sequence: CDR1 ENHRY, CDR2 SYGVKD. The CDR3 region is CAISLTSGANTGELFF. Written as DNA, the CDR3 is TGTGCCATCAGTTTGACTAGCGGCGCGAACACCGGGGAGCTGTTTTTT.

The rearrangement joins TRBV28 to TRBJ1-5; no clear D. Trimming shortened V by 1 base and J by 0 bases, and 22 bases separated the two germline ends. The CDR3 sequence is 20 residues long. Germline values: CDR1 MDHEN, CDR2 SYDVKM. CDR3 bases: TGTGCCAGCAGTTTATTACCGGTGGGGATCGGAGGGTATAGCAATCAGCCCCAGCATTTT. It codes for CASSLLPVGIGGYSNQPQHF.

J is TRBJ2-1 and V is TRBV5-1, with 10 bases matching TRBD2. The CDR3 loop spans 15 amino acids. Germline V gene lookup returns CDR1 SGHRS and CDR2 YFSETQ. The J segment lost 8 bases and the V segment lost 4 bases, leaving 9 bases of the junction unmatched. DNA for the CDR3: TGCGCCAGCAGCCCTAGCGGGAGAGGTTTGGATGAGCAGTTCTTC. It translates to CASSPSGRGLDEQFF.

This chain connects TRBV11-3 to TRBJ2-1; D gene uncertain. The V gene lost 0 bases and the J gene lost 6 bases, with 3 bases spanning the gap. The CDR3 has 12 amino acids. Germline CDR1 and CDR2: SGHNT and YENEEA. CDR3 protein: CASSLDSNEQFF. The DNA of the CDR3 is TGTGCCAGCAGCTTAGACAGCAATGAGCAGTTCTTC.

This clone was seen only a few times. The chain combines TRBV11-2 with TRBJ2-5; D uncertain. Germline V gene sequence: CDR1 SGHAT, CDR2 FQNNGV. This CDR3 is 13 amino acids long. V lost 1 base and J lost 4, with 7 bases in between. CDR3 nucleotide sequence: TGTGCCAGCAGCTTAGCCAAGAGAGAGACCCAGTACTTC. It encodes CASSLAKRETQYF.